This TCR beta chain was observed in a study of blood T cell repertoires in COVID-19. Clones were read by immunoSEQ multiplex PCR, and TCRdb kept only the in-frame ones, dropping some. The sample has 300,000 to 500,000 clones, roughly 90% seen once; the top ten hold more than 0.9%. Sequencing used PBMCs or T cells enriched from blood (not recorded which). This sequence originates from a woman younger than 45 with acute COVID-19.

The CDR3 region has the DNA TGTGCCAGCAGCCCCTGGACAGGGGCCCCACCAAGCTCTGGGGCCAACGTCCTGACTTTC. It encodes CASSPWTGAPPSSGANVLTF. V is TRBV3-1 (or the pseudogene TRBV3-2) and J is TRBJ2-6, with 9 bases that match TRBD1. This CDR3 spans 20 amino acids. V was pared by 4 bases and J by 0 bases, with 13 bases of the junction left unmatched. In germline, CDR1 is LGHDT, CDR2 YNNKEL (reference sequence).